A selection of T cell receptor beta chains follows, all from one sample in a study of Ad26.COV2.S vaccination and SARS-CoV-2 variants. Some clones are missing from TCRdb's copy, which holds only in-frame ones; the method was immunoSEQ multiplex PCR. Seen here are over 85,000 clones, around 81% observed once, and the top ten hold 17%. The sample here was peripheral blood, taken after recovery from COVID-19. Receptors originate from a human donor who had recovered from COVID-19. The CDR3 runs from the conserved cysteine through the conserved F or W. The D gene is left open where the match is weak. The size of a clone is reported for some rows only, either as once, few or many, or as a class for expanded clones.

TGTGCCAGCAGCACAAGGGGGGGGTATGAAAAACTGTTTTTT CASSTRGGYEKLFF TRBV28 NA few TRBJ1-4
TGTGCCAGTAGTGTAGCAGGGGGAAGTCGAGCTTTCTTT CASSVAGGSRAFF TRBV19 TRBD1 medium-sized TRBJ1-1
TGTGCCAGCAGCGGACTTTTACAGGGGTACCCGAACTATGGCTACACCTTC CASSGLLQGYPNYGYTF TRBV9 TRBD1 NA TRBJ1-2
TGCGCCAGCAGCTTCGGACAAGAGACCCAGTACTTC CASSFGQETQYF TRBV5-1 NA NA TRBJ2-5
TGTGCCAGCAGCCAAGGATGGGGGTCTGGTGAAGCTTTCTTT CASSQGWGSGEAFF TRBV4-2 NA NA TRBJ1-1
TGTGCCAGCAGTTACTCTTTTACAGGGGGTGGTAGTGGCTACACCTTC CASSYSFTGGGSGYTF TRBV6-5 TRBD1 NA TRBJ1-2
TGTGCCAGCAGCCAAGAGAGCTGGGGTACAGCTTTCTTT CASSQESWGTAFF TRBV14 NA few TRBJ1-1
TGTGCCAGCAGCACTGGAGGGGAGCAGTACTTC CASSTGGEQYF TRBV7-2 NA NA TRBJ2-7
TGTGCCAGCAGCTGGGGAGGGGACACCTACGAGCAGTACTTC CASSWGGDTYEQYF TRBV7-9 NA NA TRBJ2-7
TGTGCCACCCTAGCCCTTCACAGTCGAAACTATGGCTACACCTTC CATLALHSRNYGYTF TRBV7-3 NA NA TRBJ1-2
TGTGCCAGCAGCAGGGATGACACCGGGGAGCTGTTTTTT CASSRDDTGELFF TRBV27 NA NA TRBJ2-2
TGTGCCAGCAGCCACTGGACAGGGGCGGAGGATACGCAGTATTTT CASSHWTGAEDTQYF TRBV14 TRBD1 NA TRBJ2-3
TGCGCCAGCAGCCTCCCTGGGGACATTCAGTACTTC CASSLPGDIQYF TRBV4-1 NA NA TRBJ2-4
TGCGCCAGCAGCCATCGGACAGACGAGCAGTACTTC CASSHRTDEQYF TRBV4-1 NA few TRBJ2-7
TGTGCCAGCAGCTTAGCGGGGAATTATGGCTACACCTTC CASSLAGNYGYTF TRBV11-2 NA NA TRBJ1-2
TGTGCCATCAGTGAGAGACCGGGACAGAACACTGAAGCTTTCTTT CAISERPGQNTEAFF TRBV10-3 NA NA TRBJ1-1
TGTGCCAGCAGTGCCCGGAGGGGGGCCGGGTTGAACACCGGGGAGCTGTTTTTT CASSARRGAGLNTGELFF TRBV2 NA once TRBJ2-2
TGTGCCAGCAGCCGGACAAGCAATCAGCCCCAGCATTTT CASSRTSNQPQHF TRBV27 NA NA TRBJ1-5
TGTGCCAGCAGCCCGGGGTTCGCTAGCTCCTACGAGCAGTACTTC CASSPGFASSYEQYF TRBV5-6 NA NA TRBJ2-7